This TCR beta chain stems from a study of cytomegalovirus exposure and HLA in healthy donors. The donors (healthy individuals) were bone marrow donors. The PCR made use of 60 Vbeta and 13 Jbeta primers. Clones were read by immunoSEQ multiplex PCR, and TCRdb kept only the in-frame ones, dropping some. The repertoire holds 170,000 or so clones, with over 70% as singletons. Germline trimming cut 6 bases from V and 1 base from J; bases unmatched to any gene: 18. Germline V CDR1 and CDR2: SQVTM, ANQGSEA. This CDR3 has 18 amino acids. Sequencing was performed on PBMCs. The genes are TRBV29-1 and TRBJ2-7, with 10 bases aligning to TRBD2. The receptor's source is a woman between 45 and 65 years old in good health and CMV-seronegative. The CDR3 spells CSVGGLGASGRESYEQYF. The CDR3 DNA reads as TGCAGCGTGGGGGGGTTGGGTGCTAGCGGGAGAGAGTCCTACGAGCAGTACTTC.